The 3 T cell receptor beta chains given below trace back to one sample, sequenced in a study of monozygotic twins with inflammatory bowel disease. TCRdb re-called the 5' RACE reads; one entry per CDR3 protein, DNA not given. With around 400,000 distinct CDR3 sequences in the sample, the ten largest clones hold around 2.4%. The sample consisted of blood. These TCRs come from a human donor with ulcerative colitis or Crohn's disease, or a healthy co-twin of an affected twin (not recorded which).

V is TRBV5-1 and J is TRBJ2-5; TCRdb selects TRBD1, and the lack of DNA leaves this call unchecked. This CDR3 region has 14 residues. Germline V CDR1 and CDR2: SGHRS, YFSETQ. The CDR3 here is CASSTQGFQETQYF.

The chain has TRBV5-1 and TRBJ1-2; TCRdb outputs TRBD1, but without DNA this stays unchecked. CDR3 length: 16 residues. Germline lookup yields CDR1 SGHRS and CDR2 YFSETQ. The CDR3 spells CASSLEGTGGGYGYTF.

The genes are TRBV3-1 and TRBJ2-3; TCRdb indicates TRBD1, and absent DNA this call remains unverified. Per the germline V gene, CDR1 is LGHDT and CDR2 is YNNKEL (reference sequence). The CDR3 runs 16 residues. The CDR3 region is CASSQEAGQDTDTQYF.